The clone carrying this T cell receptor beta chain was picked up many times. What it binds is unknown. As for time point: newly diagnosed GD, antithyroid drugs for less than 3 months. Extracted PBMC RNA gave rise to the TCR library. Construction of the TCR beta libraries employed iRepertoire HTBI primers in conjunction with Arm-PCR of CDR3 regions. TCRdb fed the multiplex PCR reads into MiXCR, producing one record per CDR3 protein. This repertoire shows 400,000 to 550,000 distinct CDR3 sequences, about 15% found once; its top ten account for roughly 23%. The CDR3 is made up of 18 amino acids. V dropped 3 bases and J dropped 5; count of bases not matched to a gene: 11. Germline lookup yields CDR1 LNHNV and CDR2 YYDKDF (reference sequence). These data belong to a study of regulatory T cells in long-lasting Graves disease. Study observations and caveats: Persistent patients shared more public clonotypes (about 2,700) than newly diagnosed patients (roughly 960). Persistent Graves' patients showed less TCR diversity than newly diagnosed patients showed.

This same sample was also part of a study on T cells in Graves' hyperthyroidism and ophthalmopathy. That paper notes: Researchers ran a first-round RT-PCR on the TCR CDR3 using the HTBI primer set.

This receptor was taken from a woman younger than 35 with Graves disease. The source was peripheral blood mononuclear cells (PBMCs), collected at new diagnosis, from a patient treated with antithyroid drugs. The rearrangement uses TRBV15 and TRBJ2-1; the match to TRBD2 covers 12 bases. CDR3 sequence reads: CATSRVPTSGSEHNEQFF. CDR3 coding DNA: TGTGCCACCAGCAGGGTACCGACTAGCGGGAGTGAGCACAATGAGCAGTTCTTC.